One T cell receptor (beta chain) is described in this entry. This clone's antigen is unknown. There are no base qualities to consult, and no much larger clone falls within one base. The sample belongs to a study of graft-versus-host responses after intestinal transplantation (dated by TCRdb to the early 2020s). Looking at the study overall: The transplants that recipients got were multivisceral, liver-intestinal, or isolated intestinal. All recipients received anti-thymocyte globulin induction followed by maintenance tacrolimus and steroids for around three years. After intestinal transplantation, graft-versus-host and host-versus-graft alloreactive T cell clones in the graft, circulation and bone marrow were tracked using bulk TCR-beta CDR3 sequencing. To identify alloreactive clones, pre-transplant mixed lymphocyte reaction products were sequenced and compared with unstimulated pre-transplant donor and recipient T cells. A cohort of approximately 23 intestinal transplant recipients, including one retransplant, was enrolled, and 3 patients lacking pretransplant specimens were excluded. A peak of at least 4% donor T cells among recipient peripheral blood mononuclear cells was the definition used for donor T cell macrochimerism. Rather than going through the commercial service, samples from a few later patients were sequenced in-house on an Illumina MiSeq and processed with MiXCR. General conclusions and limits of the study: Conclusions were limited by the relatively low number and heterogeneity of intestinal transplant patients. GvH clones were detected in recipient bone marrow, and some of these GvH clones were observed earlier in ileal mucosa or blood, consistent with an intestinal mucosal origin. Early after transplant, peak levels of circulating GvH clones were associated with declines in HvG clones. In patients with donor T cell macrochimerism, the allografts had high GvH to HvG T cell clonal ratios.

From the germline V gene, CDR1 is SGHDT and CDR2 is YYEEEE. Reading from cysteine to phenylalanine, the CDR3 counts 14 amino acids. Just CDR3 DNA is preserved here, 42 bases in frame from base 1. V loses 4 bases at its end and J loses 5 bases; junction bases beyond the gene matches: 6. The protocol used for the library was the immunoSEQ multiplex PCR assay. In most patients, genomic DNA was isolated using the Qiagen DNeasy Blood and Tissue Kit and sent frozen to Adaptive Biotechnologies for TCR sequencing. Adaptive Biotechnologies carried out high-throughput TCR-beta CDR3 sequencing of genomic DNA for most patients. The paper's data handling went like this. Adaptive's ImmunoSEQ software supplied the TCR sequencing data for 18 patients, while MiXCR and VDJtools were used to process a few other patients. CD4 versus CD8 sorting errors were corrected by removing sequences found in both subsets at a frequency ratio below 5:1. CDR3 nucleotide sequences shared between donor and recipient were removed because their origin could not be assigned. To count as alloreactive, a clone needed at least 2-fold expansion over unstimulated cells and a minimum CFSE-low frequency of 0.002% (template counts) or 0.001% (read counts). Mappable clones were those detected in sequenced pre-transplant spleen, lymph node, or MLR CFSE-low populations of the donor or recipient. The cumulative frequency of alloreactive clones was calculated as a percentage of all sequences, weighted by copy number. The immuneACCESS repertoire file appears here via TCRdb, limited to in-frame rearrangements. These files lack a portion of the clones; in checked studies, under half of the deficit traces to unresolved V genes, and the cause of the others is not known. The V and J calls and clone size come from that table; D and trimming were worked out from the DNA. The sample contains about 120,000 clones, 85% to 95% of them found a single time. The ten largest clones add up to over 2.5% of the sample.

Interpreted using the paper, the time point label stands for: cells obtained before transplantation from donor or recipient. CD3+CD4+ and CD3+CD8+ populations were FACS-sorted from unstimulated pre-transplant donor and recipient cells taken from spleen or lymph nodes. The rearranged segments are TRBV5-6 and TRBJ2-7; 10 junctional bases match TRBD2. This sample comprised unstimulated CD8+ T cells sorted from spleen or lymph node cells, obtained before intestinal transplant. The receptor was isolated from a human donor who received an intestinal transplant. Here is the DNA: TGTGCCAGCAGCGGCCTAGCGGGGGCCAACGAGCAGTACTTC. Its protein product is CASSGLAGANEQYF.